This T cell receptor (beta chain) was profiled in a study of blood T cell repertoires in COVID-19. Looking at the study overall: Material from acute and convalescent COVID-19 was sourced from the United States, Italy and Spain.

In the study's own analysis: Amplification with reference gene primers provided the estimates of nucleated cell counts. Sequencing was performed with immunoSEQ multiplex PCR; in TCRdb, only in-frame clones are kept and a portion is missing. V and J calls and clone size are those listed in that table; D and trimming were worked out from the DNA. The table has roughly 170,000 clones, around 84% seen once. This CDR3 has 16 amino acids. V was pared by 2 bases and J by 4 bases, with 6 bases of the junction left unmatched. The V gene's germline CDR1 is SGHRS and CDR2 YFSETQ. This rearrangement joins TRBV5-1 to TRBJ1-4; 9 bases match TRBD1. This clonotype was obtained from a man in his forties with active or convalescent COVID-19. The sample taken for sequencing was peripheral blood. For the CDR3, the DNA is TGCGCCAGCAGCTTTACAGGGGGCCAAGATAATGAAAAACTGTTTTTT. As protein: CASSFTGGQDNEKLFF.